Listed below are T cell receptor beta chains from one sample, sequenced in a study of cytomegalovirus exposure and HLA in healthy donors. The method was immunoSEQ multiplex PCR; TCRdb's version includes in-frame clones alone and lacks a portion of them. The sample lists 120,000 or so clones, around 88% occurring once. The source material was PBMCs. Receptors were obtained from a man aged 18 to 29 in good health and CMV-seronegative. Each CDR3 is given with its conserved first and last residue. A D gene is named only where the DNA matches it firmly. Size is stated for part of the rows, as once, few or many counts, or as a class when the clone is expanded.

J gene: TRBJ1-3
clone size: .
CDR3 length: 16
V gene: TRBV15
D gene: TRBD1
CDR3 protein: CATSSGGQIAGNTIYF
CDR3 DNA: TGTGCCACCAGCAGCGGGGGACAGATCGCTGGAAACACCATATATTTT

J gene: TRBJ2-2
clone size: .
CDR3 length: 20
V gene: TRBV4-1
D gene: .
CDR3 protein: CASSQPFPLAGGLRAGELFF
CDR3 DNA: .

J gene: TRBJ1-6
clone size: .
CDR3 length: 14
V gene: TRBV19
D gene: .
CDR3 protein: CANPGGLYNSPLHF
CDR3 DNA: TGTGCCAACCCCGGGGGGCTCTATAATTCACCCCTCCACTTT

J gene: TRBJ1-1
clone size: .
CDR3 length: 13
V gene: TRBV6-5
D gene: .
CDR3 protein: CASSYSSVQEAFF
CDR3 DNA: TGTGCCAGCAGTTACTCTTCGGTTCAAGAAGCTTTCTTT

J gene: TRBJ2-1
clone size: .
CDR3 length: 15
V gene: TRBV7-7
D gene: .
CDR3 protein: CASSLDAGSYNEQFF
CDR3 DNA: TGTGCTAGCAGCTTAGATGCAGGTTCATACAATGAGCAGTTCTTC

J gene: TRBJ2-6
clone size: .
CDR3 length: 17
V gene: TRBV30
D gene: TRBD1
CDR3 protein: CAWSVGTGSSGANVLTF
CDR3 DNA: TGTGCCTGGAGTGTTGGGACAGGCAGCTCTGGGGCCAACGTCCTGACTTTC

J gene: TRBJ2-7
clone size: once
CDR3 length: 13
V gene: TRBV30
D gene: .
CDR3 protein: CAWELRSSYEQYF
CDR3 DNA: TGTGCCTGGGAGCTACGGAGCTCCTACGAGCAGTACTTC

J gene: TRBJ2-3
clone size: once
CDR3 length: 15
V gene: TRBV5-8
D gene: TRBD1
CDR3 protein: CASSLTDRGTDTQYF
CDR3 DNA: TGTGCCAGCAGCTTAACCGACAGGGGTACAGATACGCAGTATTTT

J gene: TRBJ1-6
clone size: .
CDR3 length: 14
V gene: TRBV7-6
D gene: .
CDR3 protein: CASRAGDGFSPLHF
CDR3 DNA: TGTGCCAGCAGGGCGGGGGACGGGTTTTCACCCCTCCACTTT

J gene: TRBJ1-1
clone size: few
CDR3 length: 12
V gene: TRBV2
D gene: TRBD1
CDR3 protein: CASRTGKTEAFF
CDR3 DNA: TGTGCCAGCAGGACAGGGAAGACTGAAGCTTTCTTT

J gene: TRBJ2-5
clone size: .
CDR3 length: 11
V gene: TRBV5-1
D gene: .
CDR3 protein: CASSGGETQYF
CDR3 DNA: TGCGCCAGCAGCGGCGGAGAGACCCAGTACTTC

J gene: TRBJ2-1
clone size: few
CDR3 length: 16
V gene: TRBV5-4
D gene: .
CDR3 protein: CASSGNVAFEHNEQFF
CDR3 DNA: TGTGCCAGCAGCGGTAATGTGGCCTTTGAACACAATGAGCAGTTCTTC